This TCR beta chain was profiled in a study of tumor-infiltrating lymphocytes in primary liver carcinoma. Study as a whole: The yield of productive TCRbeta reads per sample was roughly 3.65 to 8 million and was similar across tissue types.

As regards this clonotype: The conserved final phenylalanine or tryptophan is absent from the CDR3, which likely points to a read error.

V was clipped by 2 bases and J by 1 base, with 17 bases between them. The CDR3 has 16 residues. Germline CDR1 GTSNPN, CDR2 SVGIG (reference sequence). TCR beta cDNA was made from around 520 ng total RNA with a constant-region primer. ARM-PCR, slightly modified, supplied the TCR beta libraries through three nested multiplex PCR rounds. Rounds one and two of PCR, each of about 10 cycles, were primed with TRBV1-TRBV30 forward primers and a C-beta reverse primer. TCRdb reprocessed the multiplex PCR reads via MiXCR and lists one record per CDR3 protein. The sample lists approximately 40,000 distinct CDR3 sequences, 70% to 80% occurring once. The tissue used was unsorted bulk material of 20-30 mg. RNA and DNA were co-extracted from it with the AllPrep DNA/RNA mini kit. There were only treatment-naive patients, all with chronic HBV infection.

V usage is TRBV30 and J usage is TRBJ2-5; D not resolved. The TCR sequence derives from a man aged 40-49 years with primary liver carcinoma and hepatitis B virus infection. Specimen: liver tumor tissue from sampling region 4. Subset here: tumor region T4, right-lateral pole. CDR3 residues: CAWSTTRLTPQETQYL. The CDR3 bases are TGTGCCTGGAGTACCACAAGGCTGACGCCCCAAGAGACCCAGTACCTC.